The entry that follows covers one T cell receptor (beta chain) sequence. What it recognizes is unknown. This CDR3 spans 15 amino acids. Germline assignment: CDR1 SEHNR and CDR2 FQNEAQ (reference sequence). The ends were cut back, 1 base at V and 0 bases at J, with 7 bases in the middle. PCR used 60 Vbeta primers and 13 Jbeta primers. Method: immunoSEQ multiplex PCR; TCRdb's copy keeps in-frame clones and lacks some. The sample holds approximately 96,000 clones. This record comes from a study of cytomegalovirus exposure and HLA in healthy donors. Findings and caveats of the study: TCR beta chain V- and J-gene trimming was linked, in a later analysis, to a missense variant in DCLRE1C.

The receptor was derived from a girl aged 5 to 17 in good health and CMV-seropositive. This sequence joins TRBV7-9 and TRBJ2-1, with D unclear. Sequenced material: PBMCs. The CDR3 loop is CASSLVSSSYNEQFF. DNA for the CDR3: TGTGCCAGCAGCTTAGTGTCGAGCTCCTACAATGAGCAGTTCTTC.